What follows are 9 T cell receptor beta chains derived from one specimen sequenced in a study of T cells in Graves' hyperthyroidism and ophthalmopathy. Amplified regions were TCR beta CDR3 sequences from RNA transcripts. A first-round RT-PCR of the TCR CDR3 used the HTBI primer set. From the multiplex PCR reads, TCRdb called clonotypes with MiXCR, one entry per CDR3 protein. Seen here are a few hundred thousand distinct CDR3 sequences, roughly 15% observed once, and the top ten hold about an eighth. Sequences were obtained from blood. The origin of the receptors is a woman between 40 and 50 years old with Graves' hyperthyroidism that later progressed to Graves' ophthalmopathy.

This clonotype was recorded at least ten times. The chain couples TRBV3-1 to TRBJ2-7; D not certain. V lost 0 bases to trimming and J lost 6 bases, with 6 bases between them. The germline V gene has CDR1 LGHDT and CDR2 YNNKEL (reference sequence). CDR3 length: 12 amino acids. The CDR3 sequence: CASSQDGFEQYF. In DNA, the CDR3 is TGTGCCAGCAGCCAAGATGGGTTCGAGCAGTACTTC.

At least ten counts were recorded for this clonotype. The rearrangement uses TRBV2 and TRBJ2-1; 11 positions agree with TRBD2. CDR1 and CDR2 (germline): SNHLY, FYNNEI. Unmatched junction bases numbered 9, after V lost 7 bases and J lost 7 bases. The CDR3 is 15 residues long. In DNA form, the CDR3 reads TGTGCCAGCATTTGGGGGACTAGCGGATTGAATGAGCAGTTCTTC. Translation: CASIWGTSGLNEQFF.

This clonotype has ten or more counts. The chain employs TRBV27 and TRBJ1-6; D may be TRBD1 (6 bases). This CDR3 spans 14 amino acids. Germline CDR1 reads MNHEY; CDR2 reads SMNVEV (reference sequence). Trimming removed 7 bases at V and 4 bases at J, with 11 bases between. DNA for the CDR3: TGTGCCAGCATGAAGGGGGGATATAATTCACCCCTCCACTTT. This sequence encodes CASMKGGYNSPLHF.

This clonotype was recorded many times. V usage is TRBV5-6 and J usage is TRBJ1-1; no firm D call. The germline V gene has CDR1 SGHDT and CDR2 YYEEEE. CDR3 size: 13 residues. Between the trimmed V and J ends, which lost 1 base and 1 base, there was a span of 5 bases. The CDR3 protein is CASSLRRNTEAFF. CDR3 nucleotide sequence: TGTGCCAGCAGCTTGAGGCGGAACACTGAAGCTTTCTTT.

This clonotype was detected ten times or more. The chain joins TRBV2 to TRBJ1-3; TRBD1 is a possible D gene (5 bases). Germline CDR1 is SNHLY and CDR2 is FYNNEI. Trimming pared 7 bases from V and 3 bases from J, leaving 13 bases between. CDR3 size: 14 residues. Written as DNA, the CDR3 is TGTGCCAGCACCGAAGGGACGGGTGGAAACACCATATATTTT. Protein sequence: CASTEGTGGNTIYF.

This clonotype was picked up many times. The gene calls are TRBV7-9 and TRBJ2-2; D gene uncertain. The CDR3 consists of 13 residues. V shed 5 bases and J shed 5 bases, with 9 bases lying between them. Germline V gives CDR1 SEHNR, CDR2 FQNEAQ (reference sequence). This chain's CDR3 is CASSPGPTGELFF. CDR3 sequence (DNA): TGTGCCAGCAGCCCCGGGCCAACCGGGGAGCTGTTTTTT.

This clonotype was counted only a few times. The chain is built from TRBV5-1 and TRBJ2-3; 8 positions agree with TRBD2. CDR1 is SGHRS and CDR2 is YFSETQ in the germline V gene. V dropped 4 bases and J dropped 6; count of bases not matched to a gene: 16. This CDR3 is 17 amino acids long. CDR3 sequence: CASSPGADGRALDTQYF. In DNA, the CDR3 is TGCGCCAGCAGCCCAGGGGCGGACGGGAGGGCCCTGGATACGCAGTATTTT.

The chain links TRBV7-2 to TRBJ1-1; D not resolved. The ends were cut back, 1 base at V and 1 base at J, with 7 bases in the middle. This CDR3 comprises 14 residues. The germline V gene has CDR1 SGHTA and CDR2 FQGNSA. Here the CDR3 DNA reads TGTGCCAGCAGCTTAGTTGTTGCGAACACTGAAGCTTTCTTT. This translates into CASSLVVANTEAFF. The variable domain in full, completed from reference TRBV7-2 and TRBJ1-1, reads GAGVSQSPSNKVTEKGKDVELRCDPISGHTALYWYRQSLGQGLEFLIYFQGNSAPDKSGLPSDRFSAERTGGSVSTLTIQRTQQEDSAVYLCASSLVVANTEAFFGQGTRLTVV.

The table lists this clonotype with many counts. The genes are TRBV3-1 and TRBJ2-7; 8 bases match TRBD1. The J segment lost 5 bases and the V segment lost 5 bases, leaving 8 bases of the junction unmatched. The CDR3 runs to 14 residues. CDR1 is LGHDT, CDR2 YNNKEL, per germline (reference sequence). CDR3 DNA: TGTGCCAGCAGCGGCAGGGGGCGCTTCCACGAGCAGTACTTC. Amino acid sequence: CASSGRGRFHEQYF.